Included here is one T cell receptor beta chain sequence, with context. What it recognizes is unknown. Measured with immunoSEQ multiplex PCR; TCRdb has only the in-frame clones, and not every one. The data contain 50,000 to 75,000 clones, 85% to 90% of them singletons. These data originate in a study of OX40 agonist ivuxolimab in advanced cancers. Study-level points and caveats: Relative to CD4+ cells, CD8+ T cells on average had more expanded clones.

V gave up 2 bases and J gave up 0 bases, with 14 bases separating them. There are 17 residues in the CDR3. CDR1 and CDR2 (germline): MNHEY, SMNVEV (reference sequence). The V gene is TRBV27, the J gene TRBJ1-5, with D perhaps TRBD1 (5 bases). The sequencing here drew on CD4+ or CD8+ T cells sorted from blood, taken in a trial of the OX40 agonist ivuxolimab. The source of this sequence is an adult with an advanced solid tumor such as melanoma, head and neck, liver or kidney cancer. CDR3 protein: CASSLGGAQLSNQPQHF. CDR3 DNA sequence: TGTGCCAGCAGTTTAGGTGGGGCACAACTTAGCAATCAGCCCCAGCATTTT.